There are a few counts of the clone carrying this TCR beta chain. Its antigen remains unknown. This may be a read error, as it is one base from a much larger clone. The sample has other DNA sequences that encode this CDR3 too. All patients were untreated before thyroid surgery. The sample comes from a study of metastatic and nonmetastatic thyroid tumors. In the study overall: Across blood and tumor or nodule tissue, repertoires from malignant and benign thyroid patients were compared with one another.

TCRdb recomputed clones from the PCR reads via MiXCR. The sample lists roughly 81,000 clones, roughly 8.6% occurring once. CDR1 and CDR2 from the germline V gene are MGHDK and SYGVNS. V was pared by 3 bases and J by 4 bases, with 4 bases between. The CDR3 runs to 11 residues. Findings and limits, study-wide: For both blood and tumor, malignant thyroid tumors reportedly showed significantly higher TCR beta diversity than benign nodules did.

The chain couples TRBV25-1 to TRBJ2-7; D is unclear. The clonotype comes from a female donor with papillary thyroid cancer or a benign thyroid nodule (not recorded which). Some clones in this sample may be carry-over from other donors' samples. The sequenced material came from blood. The CDR3 DNA reads TGTGCCAGCAGTGATTTATACGAGCAGTACTTC. Translated, it gives CASSDLYEQYF.